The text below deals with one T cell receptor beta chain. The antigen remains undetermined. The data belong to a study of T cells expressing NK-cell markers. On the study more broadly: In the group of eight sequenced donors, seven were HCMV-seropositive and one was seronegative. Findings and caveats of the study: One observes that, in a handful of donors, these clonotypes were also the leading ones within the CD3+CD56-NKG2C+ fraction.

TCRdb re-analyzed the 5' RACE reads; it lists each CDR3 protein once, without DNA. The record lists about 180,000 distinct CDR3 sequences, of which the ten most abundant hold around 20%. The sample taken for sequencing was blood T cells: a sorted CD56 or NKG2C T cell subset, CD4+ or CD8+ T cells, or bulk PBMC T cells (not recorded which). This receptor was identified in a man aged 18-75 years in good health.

The CDR3 region is CASSSTAGGRVLEQYF. The V gene is TRBV7-9, the J gene TRBJ2-7; no DNA is available, so the TRBD2 call from TCRdb remains unchecked. Germline loops: CDR1 SEHNR, CDR2 FQNEAQ (reference sequence). The CDR3 runs to 16 residues.